Below, one TCR beta chain is given with its context. Its matching antigen is unknown. This entry belongs to a study of shared clonotypes between healthy human individuals. Study as a whole: Donors consisted of two women and a few men between 18 and 49.

Recent acute infections and vaccinations were absent in the healthy HIV-negative adult donors. Assay used: immunoSEQ multiplex PCR; TCRdb lists only in-frame clones, some missing. The data contain roughly 2,300,000 clones, just under 95% of them singletons. Findings and caveats of the study: A few donors had 4% to 5% of their naive CD4 clonotypes in common. Large sequencing depth failed to make sorted-subset sequencing complete, rarefaction showed.

This sequence was found in a man aged 18 to 30 in good health. Some clones in this sample may be carry-over from other donors' samples. Input material: naive CD4+ T cells from PBMCs. Subset indicated: CD45RA+ positively selected.

The CDR3, as DNA: TGCGCCAGCAGGAAAACCGGGACAGTGAGGGAGCAGTACTTC. Encoded protein: CASRKTGTVREQYF. The chain recombines TRBV10-1 with TRBJ2-7, with 7 bases fitting TRBD1. The CDR3 length is 14 residues. Germline values: CDR1 WNHNN, CDR2 SYGVQD (reference sequence). J lost 7 bases, V lost 6 bases, and 12 bases had no gene match.